A selection of T cell receptor beta chains follows, all from one sample in a study of shared clonotypes between healthy human individuals. Using immunoSEQ multiplex PCR, the repertoire was profiled, and TCRdb retains in-frame clones only, with some absent. The table has 950,000 to 1,100,000 clones, around 78% seen once. Sequenced sample: memory CD4+ T cells from PBMCs. The receptors here all came from a man aged 18 to 29 in good health. Some clones in this sample may be carry-over from other donors' samples. Each CDR3 is given with its conserved first and last residue. Each record gives: V gene, D gene, J gene, clone size, CDR3 DNA, CDR3 protein. D genes are given only for firm matches. Clone size appears in some rows only: once, few, many, or a class for an expanded clone.

TRBV5-6	TRBD1	TRBJ2-1	few	TGTGCCAGCAGCCGCCGGGACAGGGCCTTTAATGAGCAGTTCTTC	CASSRRDRAFNEQFF
TRBV11-1	NA	TRBJ1-1	NA	TGTGCCAGCAGCTTTCAGCGGTACACTGAAGCTTTCTTT	CASSFQRYTEAFF
TRBV11-2	TRBD2	TRBJ2-1	many	TGTGCCAGCAGCCCCAGACTAGCGGGAGGGCCTAATGAGCAGTTCTTC	CASSPRLAGGPNEQFF
TRBV30	NA	TRBJ2-5	few	TGTGCCTGGAGCTCATTGGGGGAGCAGTACTTC	CAWSSLGEQYF
TRBV5-1	NA	TRBJ2-3	few	TGCGCCAGCAGCTTGCTACCTCGGGGGCAGGATACGCAGTATTTT	CASSLLPRGQDTQYF
TRBV7-2	NA	TRBJ2-1	NA	TGTGCCAGCAGCTTAGGGTCGATGGACTACAATGAGCAGTTCTTC	CASSLGSMDYNEQFF
TRBV7-3	TRBD1	TRBJ1-2	once	TGTGCCAGCAGCTTGGACAGGGTCTATGGCTACACCTTC	CASSLDRVYGYTF
TRBV11-3	TRBD2	TRBJ2-1	NA	TGTGCCAGTAGATCCGGGACTAGTTTAAGTGAGCAGTTCTTC	CASRSGTSLSEQFF
TRBV7-2	NA	TRBJ1-5	NA	TGTGCCAGCACCATAAGCGGCAATCAGCCCCAGCATTTT	CASTISGNQPQHF
TRBV7-6	NA	TRBJ2-7	NA	TGTGCCAGCAGCCCGACGGGATTCGAGCAGTACTTC	CASSPTGFEQYF
TRBV11-2	NA	TRBJ2-2	few	TGTGCCAGCAGCTTCGAATACAGGACGGACGGGGAGCTGTTTTTT	CASSFEYRTDGELFF
TRBV5-1	TRBD2	TRBJ2-1	NA	TGCGCCAGCCAACCTTTAGCGGGAGCTCCAAATGAGCAGTTCTTC	CASQPLAGAPNEQFF
TRBV25-1	TRBD2	TRBJ2-3	NA	TGTGCCAGCAGTGCGAGCGGGATTGGGACTGATACGCAGTATTTT	CASSASGIGTDTQYF
TRBV5-4	NA	TRBJ2-4	NA	TGTGCCAGCAGCGCAGGGATGAGGGCCAAAAACATTCAGTACTTC	CASSAGMRAKNIQYF
TRBV29-1	NA	TRBJ2-3	NA	TGCAGCGTTGAGCCCAGCACCTCTAGCACAGATACGCAGTATTTT	CSVEPSTSSTDTQYF
TRBV6-1	NA	TRBJ1-4	few	TGTGCCAGCAGGCAAGGGGGGTCTAATGAAAAACTGTTTTTT	CASRQGGSNEKLFF
TRBV27	NA	TRBJ1-5	NA	TGTGCCACCCAAAGGGAGAGGGGCAATCAGCCCCAGCATTTT	CATQRERGNQPQHF
TRBV9	TRBD1	TRBJ1-4	NA	TGTGCCAGCAGCCCACGATATTGGGGACAGACCTTTAATGAAAAACTGTTTTTT	CASSPRYWGQTFNEKLFF
TRBV6-5	NA	TRBJ1-2	few	TGTGCCAGCAGTCCCAGGGAATCCTATGGCTACACCTTC	CASSPRESYGYTF
TRBV28	NA	TRBJ1-2	NA	TGTGCCAGCAGTCTCGGAAAGTCTGGCTACACCTTC	CASSLGKSGYTF
TRBV7-8	TRBD1	TRBJ2-5	NA	TGTGCCAGCAGGGAGAGACAGGGATACCAAGAGACCCAGTACTTC	CASRERQGYQETQYF
TRBV28	NA	TRBJ2-2	NA	TGTGCCAGCAGGTCAGGGGGGGAGGTCACCGGGGAGCTGTTTTTT	CASRSGGEVTGELFF
TRBV9	NA	TRBJ1-1	NA	TGTGCCAGCAGCGTAGTTGGAGTTCGGAACGCTGAAGCTTTCTTT	CASSVVGVRNAEAFF
TRBV30	NA	TRBJ2-7	NA	TGTGCCTGGAGAGGGGGGACGGGGAGATTCTACGAGCAGTACTTC	CAWRGGTGRFYEQYF
TRBV6-4	NA	TRBJ2-1	NA	TGTGCCAGCAGTGTTTCCGGGAGTCCCGACAATGAGCAGTTCTTC	CASSVSGSPDNEQFF
TRBV18	NA	TRBJ2-7	many	TGTGCCAGCTCACGAGGGACCGCGGGCGAGCAGTACTTC	CASSRGTAGEQYF
TRBV19	NA	TRBJ1-2	NA	TGTGCCAGTAGTATATACGGGAACTATGGCTACACCTTC	CASSIYGNYGYTF
TRBV18	NA	TRBJ2-7	NA	TGTGCCAGCTCAGCAGGGGCGTCGGAGAACCGTCGGAAATTC	CASSAGASENRRKF
TRBV19	TRBD2	TRBJ2-5	NA	TGTGCCAGTAGTATGGGGACTAGCGGGTTCCCAGGGGGGGAGACCCAGTACTTC	CASSMGTSGFPGGETQYF
TRBV2	NA	TRBJ2-7	NA	TGTGCCAGCAGTGCCGGTCAGGGAAGCTACGAGCAGTACTTC	CASSAGQGSYEQYF
TRBV15	NA	TRBJ1-3	NA	TGTGCCACCAGCAGAGATAAAGTTGGAAGTGGAAACACCATATATTTT	CATSRDKVGSGNTIYF
TRBV11-2	NA	TRBJ2-2	NA	TGTGCCAGCAGCTCCTACTGGGGGGAGAACACCGGGGAGCTGTTTTTT	CASSSYWGENTGELFF
TRBV7-8	NA	TRBJ2-3	NA	TGTGCCAGCAGCCCCCGAAGACCCACAGATACGCAGTATTTT	CASSPRRPTDTQYF
TRBV28	NA	TRBJ1-5	NA	TGTGCCAGCAGGCGGGGCACTCAGCCCCAGCATTTT	CASRRGTQPQHF
TRBV27	NA	TRBJ2-7	NA	TGTGCCAGCAGTTTTTCACTAGCTGAAAGTACGAAGCAGTACTTC	CASSFSLAESTKQYF
TRBV6-1	TRBD1	TRBJ2-1	NA	TGTGCCAGCAGCCTGTACGGACAGGCCAATGAGCAGTTCTTC	CASSLYGQANEQFF
TRBV7-2	TRBD1	TRBJ1-1	NA	TGTGCCAGCAGCTTCAGGACAGGGAGTATGAACACTGAAGCTTTCTTT	CASSFRTGSMNTEAFF
TRBV5-1	TRBD1	TRBJ1-4	NA	TGCGCCAGCAGCTGGACCGGGACAGGAAGCCTTAATGAAAAACTGTTTTTT	CASSWTGTGSLNEKLFF
TRBV2	TRBD1	TRBJ1-2	few	TGTGCCAGCAGTACTCCTATGACAGGGGTTAACTATGGCTACACCTTC	CASSTPMTGVNYGYTF
TRBV4-3	TRBD2	TRBJ2-7	NA	TGCGCCAGCAGCCAAGAGGTGAGCGGGATCTCCTACGAGCAGTACTTC	CASSQEVSGISYEQYF